A single sample gave rise to the 3 T cell receptor beta chains below, sequenced in a study of blood T cell repertoires in COVID-19. The table came from immunoSEQ multiplex PCR; TCRdb's copy has only in-frame clones and leaves some out. The sample shows tens of thousands of clones, under 90% of them seen only once. Material: peripheral blood. The receptor set was obtained from a human donor in a cohort sampled during active COVID-19.

The chain links TRBV10-3 to TRBJ2-7; 9 bases are a match to TRBD1. CDR3 size: 14 residues. Germline loops: CDR1 ENHRY, CDR2 SYGVKD. The junction had 9 bases not matched to a gene; V was cut back by 11 bases and J by 1 base. The CDR3 is CAVNPGTGSYEQYF. The CDR3 DNA reads as TGTGCCGTCAATCCCGGGACAGGGTCCTACGAGCAGTACTTC.

CDR3 protein: CASSHSGGNYGYTF. The CDR3 DNA reads as TGCGCCAGCAGCCATTCGGGGGGAAACTATGGCTACACCTTC. The gene calls are TRBV5-1 and TRBJ1-2, with D tentatively TRBD1 (5 bases). The CDR3 consists of 14 residues. Germline values: CDR1 SGHRS, CDR2 YFSETQ. V lost 4 bases and J lost 2, with 12 bases in between.

This rearrangement joins TRBV19 to TRBJ2-5; D may be TRBD1 (6 bases). V gave up 2 bases and J gave up 0 bases, with 7 bases separating them. This CDR3 has 14 amino acids. The germline CDR1 and CDR2 sequences are LNHDA and SQIVND (reference sequence). The CDR3 region has the DNA TGTGCCAGTAGTATATCAGGGGACCAAGAGACCCAGTACTTC. Translation gives CASSISGDQETQYF.